This paragraph covers one TCR beta chain sequence. Its antigen remains undetermined. No base-level quality is on record; no much larger clone is a single base apart. The data belong to a study of OX40 agonist ivuxolimab in advanced cancers. Describing the broader study: The costimulatory receptor OX40 (CD134) was targeted by ivuxolimab, a fully human IgG2 agonistic monoclonal antibody. Prior anti-PD-1, anti-PD-L1 or anti-CTLA-4 therapy was permitted, and approximately 42% of dose-escalation patients had received checkpoint inhibitors. The paper reports the monotherapy dose-escalation portion (N of about 50 patients) of the phase I ivuxolimab trial. The dose-escalation cohort was roughly 83% male with a mean age of around 64 years, ranging from about 23 to 85. The purpose of peripheral TCRbeta sequencing was to test whether ivuxolimab changed TCR sequence diversity and led to clonal T-cell expansion. Partial responses were achieved by three dose-escalation patients, of whom one had hepatocellular carcinoma and two had cutaneous melanoma. Intravenous ivuxolimab was administered to patients every 2 weeks at six dose levels: 0.01, 0.1, 0.3, 1.5, 3 and 10 mg/kg. Among the roughly 50 dose-escalation patients, roughly 20 had hepatocellular carcinoma, 15 or so melanoma, 9 renal cell carcinoma and 9 head and neck cancer.

The CDR3 numbers 15 residues from cysteine through phenylalanine. Just CDR3 DNA is preserved here, 45 bases in frame from base 1. The germline V gene supplies CDR1 MNHNS and CDR2 SASEGT. Trimmed from V: 4 bases; trimmed from J: 8 bases; junction bases lacking a gene match: 8. To sequence the TCRbeta CDR3 region, genomic DNA was isolated from the sorted cells. The immunoSEQ Assay was used for sequencing of TCRbeta CDR3 regions. Sourced from immuneACCESS, this table was stored by TCRdb with only in-frame sequences that have V and J called. A share of the clones is absent; for the studies checked, an unresolved V gene accounts for under half, and the remainder has no known explanation. Across this sample there are 65,000 to 75,000 clones, with approximately 88% seen only once. The ten largest make up approximately 1% of the sample. Beyond this particular receptor, the publication reports: On average, CD8+ T cells showed more expanded clones than CD4+ T cells after ivuxolimab. Clonal expansion of both CD4+ and CD8+ blood T cells was observed from baseline to week 6 at doses 0.1 to 3.0 mg/kg. The antigen specificity of the clonally expanded peripheral T cells was not determined. Low levels of normalized T-cell clonal expansion were also seen in some patients who did not respond. Partial responders in the 0.1-3.0 mg/kg groups had among the lowest normalized peripheral clonal expansion, especially among CD8+ T cells.

Patients with a history of autoimmune disease or receiving systemic immunosuppression were excluded from the trial. In every dose cohort, peripheral blood was drawn for TCR sequencing at baseline, cycle 4 day 1, and cycle 7 day 1. Samples came from an open-label, multicenter, first-in-human phase I dose-escalation trial of ivuxolimab. The trial enrolled adults with locally advanced or metastatic head and neck squamous cell, hepatocellular, melanoma or renal cell carcinoma. Before TCR sequencing, CD4+ and CD8+ T cells were separately sorted from peripheral blood. This receptor was obtained from an adult with an advanced solid tumor such as melanoma, head and neck, liver or kidney cancer. Source: CD4+ or CD8+ T cells sorted from blood, taken in a trial of the OX40 agonist ivuxolimab. This chain is built from TRBV6-1 and TRBJ2-1; 10 middle bases align to TRBD2. The DNA is as follows: TGTGCCAGCAGTGGAGGTTCTAGCGGGAGCTATGAGCAGTTCTTC. Translated, it reads CASSGGSSGSYEQFF.